The 26 T cell receptor beta chains below all came from one sample that was sequenced in a study of T-cell reconstitution after alpha-beta-depleted transplantation in children. Library preparation (for TCRbeta) was performed with unique molecular identifiers. Each CDR3 protein is one row after TCRdb ran MiXCR on the PCR reads. The sample lists some 280,000 distinct CDR3 sequences; approximately 9.6% were seen once. Sequences were derived from PBMCs from the stem cell graft donor, sampled from the stem cell graft. The receptors here all came from a human donor who donated a stem cell graft to a child with SCID.

Ten or more counts support this clonotype. The genes are TRBV12-3 or TRBV12-4 and TRBJ2-2; tentative D call: TRBD2 (6 bases). The CDR3 runs to 16 residues. Trimming removed 6 bases from V and 4 bases from J, with 18 bases in between. This chain's CDR3 is CASSPAGTPGTGELFF. In DNA form, the CDR3 reads TGTGCCAGCAGCCCGGCGGGGACCCCGGGCACCGGGGAGCTGTTTTTT.

This chain uses TRBV7-6 with TRBJ1-5, with unresolved D. Trimming took 6 bases from V and 4 from J, leaving 13 bases between them. This CDR3 is 14 amino acids long. Germline assignment: CDR1 SGHVS and CDR2 FNYEAQ. In DNA, the CDR3 is TGTGCCAGCAGTGCGGCAGGACCGAATCAGCCCCAGCATTTT. Translated: CASSAAGPNQPQHF. Full variable domain (remainder filled in from reference TRBV7-6 and TRBJ1-5): GAGVSQSPRYKVTKRGQDVALRCDPISGHVSLYWYRQALGQGPEFLTYFNYEAQQDKSGLPNDRFSAERPEGSISTLTIQRTEQRDSAMYRCASSAAGPNQPQHFGDGTRLSIL.

This clonotype was detected only a few times. This sequence joins TRBV6-5 and TRBJ1-2, with 9 bases that match TRBD1. The CDR3 totals 14 residues. V gave up 4 bases and J gave up 5 bases; unmatched junction bases: 5. Germline-derived CDR1 and CDR2 are MNHEY and SVGAGI. CDR3 protein: CASSSGTGPYGYTF. The DNA of the CDR3 is TGTGCCAGCAGTTCCGGGACAGGGCCTTATGGCTACACCTTC.

This clonotype was seen a handful of times. The V call is TRBV6-5, the J call TRBJ2-6; weak D call: TRBD1 (5 bases). Germline V lookup: CDR1 MNHEY, CDR2 SVGAGI. The germline V and J ends were trimmed by 2 bases and 0 bases, with 11 bases remaining between them. This CDR3 comprises 17 residues. Here the CDR3 DNA reads TGTGCCAGCAGTTACCTCGGACAACCCTCTGGGGCCAACGTCCTGACTTTC. This encodes CASSYLGQPSGANVLTF.

A note on this clonotype: A much larger clone sits a single nucleotide away, making a read error possible. This chain connects TRBV7-2 to TRBJ2-1; D remains ambiguous. The CDR3 spans 16 residues. V was trimmed by 5 bases and J by 3 bases, leaving 17 bases between them. Germline lookup yields CDR1 SGHTA and CDR2 FQGNSA. The CDR3 here is CASSQVSWVHYNEQFF. Here the CDR3 DNA reads TGTGCCAGCAGCCAAGTAAGCTGGGTTCACTACAATGAGCAGTTCTTC.

This clonotype came up a few times. V gene TRBV19 combines with J gene TRBJ1-5, with D perhaps TRBD1 (6 bases). The CDR3 totals 13 residues. The germline V gene encodes CDR1 LNHDA and CDR2 SQIVND (reference sequence). Trimming took off 6 bases at V and 3 bases at J, with 9 bases between the two ends. The CDR3 region is CASRQGVNQPQHF. CDR3 DNA sequence: TGTGCCAGTAGACAGGGAGTCAATCAGCCCCAGCATTTT.

This rearrangement joins TRBV6-2 or TRBV6-3 to TRBJ2-7; weak D call: TRBD2 (6 bases). Per the germline V gene, CDR1 is MNHEY and CDR2 is SVGEGT. The CDR3 has 14 residues. Trimming shortened V by 6 bases and J by 3 bases, and 15 bases separated the two germline ends. The CDR3 reads CASSHSGVRYEQYF. The CDR3 DNA sequence: TGTGCCAGCAGCCACTCGGGGGTTCGCTACGAGCAGTACTTC.

V and J are TRBV20-1 and TRBJ1-1, with TRBD1 identical over 8 bases. There are 14 residues in the CDR3. J was trimmed by 8 bases and V by 1 base; bases with no gene match: 9. The germline gives CDR1 DFQATT, CDR2 SNEGSKA (reference sequence). The CDR3: CSARVLTGGWEAFF. The CDR3 DNA reads TGCAGTGCTAGAGTTCTAACAGGGGGTTGGGAAGCTTTCTTT.

This clonotype came up a few times. V is TRBV25-1 and J is TRBJ2-5; 10 positions match TRBD1. The ends lost 1 base at V and 9 bases at J; junction bases unmatched: 5. CDR1 is MGHDK, CDR2 SYGVNS, per germline. The CDR3 consists of 14 residues. The CDR3 protein is CASSEWGQGQAQYF. CDR3 DNA: TGTGCCAGCAGTGAATGGGGACAGGGGCAGGCCCAGTACTTC.

The CDR3 reads CASSLGQDYSPLHF. The CDR3 bases are TGCGCCAGCAGCTTGGGGCAGGACTATTCACCCCTCCACTTT. The genes are TRBV5-1 and TRBJ1-6; D is undetermined. CDR3 length equals 14 residues. Trimming took off 0 bases at V and 8 bases at J, with 9 bases between the two ends. CDR1 is SGHRS and CDR2 is YFSETQ in the germline V gene.

This clonotype was recorded at least ten times. This rearrangement joins TRBV5-1 to TRBJ2-5, with 9 bases lining up with TRBD2. The germline V gene has CDR1 SGHRS and CDR2 YFSETQ. The length of the CDR3 is 13 residues. J was trimmed by 5 bases and V by 7 bases; bases with no gene match: 6. The CDR3 sequence: CASLRGGEETQYF. DNA for the CDR3: TGCGCCAGCCTTCGCGGGGGGGAGGAGACCCAGTACTTC.

This chain links TRBV12-3 or TRBV12-4 with TRBJ2-7, with a tentative D call TRBD1 (6 bases). The CDR3 consists of 13 residues. V lost 8 bases and J lost 3, with 14 bases in between. The CDR3 region has the DNA TGTGCCAGCGCCAGGAACAGGGACTACGAGCAGTACTTC. Translating it yields CASARNRDYEQYF.

The rearrangement links TRBV12-3 or TRBV12-4 to TRBJ2-3; tentative D call: TRBD1 (5 bases). Trimming shortened V by 4 bases and J by 3 bases, and 11 bases separated the two germline ends. CDR3 length equals 14 residues. The chain's CDR3 is CASSSGFGTDTQYF. CDR3 nucleotide sequence: TGTGCCAGCAGTTCAGGGTTCGGGACAGATACGCAGTATTTT.

This clonotype has more than one count but fewer than ten. The V gene is TRBV5-1, the J gene TRBJ2-1; tentatively, D is TRBD2 (5 bases). V lost 4 bases to trimming and J lost 6 bases, with 17 bases between them. Germline V gene lookup returns CDR1 SGHRS and CDR2 YFSETQ. This CDR3 comprises 15 residues. CDR3 coding DNA: TGCGCCAGCAGCCCCCTAATCCTAGCTTCCAATGAGCAGTTCTTC. As protein: CASSPLILASNEQFF. Full variable domain (missing parts from reference TRBV5-1 and TRBJ2-1): KAGVTQTPRYLIKTRGQQVTLSCSPISGHRSVSWYQQTPGQGLQFLFEYFSETQRNKGNFPGRFSGRQFSNSRSEMNVSTLELGDSALYLCASSPLILASNEQFFGPGTRLTVL.

The table lists this clonotype with a few counts. The chain links TRBV2 to TRBJ2-6; D gene ambiguous. Germline values: CDR1 SNHLY, CDR2 FYNNEI. The V gene lost 10 bases and the J gene lost 2 bases, with 12 bases spanning the gap. The CDR3 spans 14 residues. CDR3 sequence reads: CATDPRTGANVLTF. CDR3 in DNA: TGTGCCACCGACCCCAGAACTGGGGCCAACGTCCTGACTTTC.

This chain connects TRBV10-2 to TRBJ2-7; no clear D. This CDR3 contains 13 residues. The V and J ends lost 6 bases and 1 base respectively, with 10 bases between them. CDR1 is WSHSY, CDR2 SAAADI, per germline. This CDR3 is CASRSGLSYEQYF. CDR3 sequence (DNA): TGCGCCAGCAGATCCGGGTTATCCTACGAGCAGTACTTC.

CDR3 bases: TGTGCCAGCAGCGTAGGAAAAGGTTTAAGGACTCAAGAGACCCAGTACTTC. Its translation: CASSVGKGLRTQETQYF. The rearrangement links TRBV9 to TRBJ2-5, with D maybe TRBD2 (5 bases). V lost 0 bases and J lost 2, with 17 bases in between. Germline CDR1 SGDLS, CDR2 YYNGEE. The CDR3 contains 17 residues.

This clonotype was seen only a few times. This chain links TRBV7-3 with TRBJ2-1, with TRBD2 identical over 10 bases. The CDR3 extends over 18 amino acids. Trimming removed 1 base from V and 6 bases from J; junction bases left unmatched: 12. Germline V gene data show CDR1 as SGHTA and CDR2 as FQGTGA. CDR3 sequence reads: CASSLRAGLAVNANEQFF. The CDR3 DNA is TGTGCCAGCAGCTTAAGGGCAGGACTAGCGGTCAACGCCAATGAGCAGTTCTTC. Supplemented by reference TRBV7-3 and TRBJ2-1, the full variable domain reads GAGVSQTPSNKVTEKGKYVELRCDPISGHTALYWYRQSLGQGPEFLIYFQGTGAADDSGLPNDRFFAVRPEGSVSTLKIQRTERGDSAVYLCASSLRAGLAVNANEQFFGPGTRLTVL.

V usage is TRBV7-9 and J usage is TRBJ1-1, with 7 bases that match TRBD1. The V gene's germline CDR1 is SEHNR and CDR2 FQNEAQ (reference sequence). The CDR3 length is 14 residues. Trimming at V came to 5 bases and at J to 5 bases, leaving 8 bases not matched to a gene. The CDR3 is CASSNPQGRTEAFF. The CDR3 DNA follows: TGTGCCAGCAGCAACCCACAGGGGCGGACTGAAGCTTTCTTT.

This clonotype was seen a handful of times. V gene TRBV13 combines with J gene TRBJ2-3, with D hard to call. This CDR3 region has 16 residues. The germline gives CDR1 PRHDT, CDR2 FYEKMQ (reference sequence). Trimming removed 2 bases at V and 6 bases at J, with 18 bases between. The DNA for the CDR3 is TGTGCCAGCAGCTTAATGAAGAGCCCTTGGTCGGATACGCAGTATTTT. Its protein is CASSLMKSPWSDTQYF.

The chain uses TRBV20-1 and TRBJ2-1; 9 bases map to TRBD2. Germline V gene data show CDR1 as DFQATT and CDR2 as SNEGSKA (reference sequence). J gave up 0 bases and V 1 base, and 4 bases lay outside the gene matches. This CDR3 has 16 residues. In DNA form, the CDR3 reads TGCAGTGCTAGAGCCCTACTAGCGGGCTCCTACAATGAGCAGTTCTTC. Protein product: CSARALLAGSYNEQFF.

The rearrangement joins TRBV20-1 to TRBJ2-5; 8 nucleotides match TRBD1. V trimming: 0 bases; J trimming: 0 bases; junction bases outside the gene matches: 12. CDR1 DFQATT and CDR2 SNEGSKA come from the germline V gene (reference sequence). This CDR3 spans 18 amino acids. CDR3 bases: TGCAGTGCTAGAGATCTCCGCGGACAGGGCCTAAACCAAGAGACCCAGTACTTC. Residues: CSARDLRGQGLNQETQYF.

This rearrangement joins TRBV5-1 to TRBJ2-1; 9 bases match TRBD2. CDR1 is SGHRS, CDR2 YFSETQ, per germline. The junction had 9 bases not matched to a gene; V was cut back by 3 bases and J by 8 bases. The CDR3 has 15 residues. The DNA of the CDR3 is TGCGCCAGCAGCTCGGGACTAGCTCAGGTCGATGAGCAGTTCTTC. Amino acids: CASSSGLAQVDEQFF.

This chain connects TRBV11-2 to TRBJ2-1; 7 bases agree with TRBD1. There are 13 residues in the CDR3. Germline CDR1 reads SGHAT; CDR2 reads FQNNGV. V was pared by 4 bases and J by 5 bases, with 2 bases of the junction left unmatched. CDR3 nucleotide sequence: TGTGCCAGCAGCTCCGGGACAGACAATGAGCAGTTCTTC. It specifies CASSSGTDNEQFF.

CDR3 in DNA: TGTGCCAGTAGTGACCGGGGGACAGGGAAAAATGAAAAACTGTTTTTT. This gives the protein CASSDRGTGKNEKLFF. The J gene is TRBJ1-4, the V gene TRBV19; 9 nucleotides align to TRBD1. This CDR3 contains 16 residues. Germline CDR1 and CDR2: LNHDA and SQIVND (reference sequence). The V gene end was trimmed by 5 bases and the J gene end by 5 bases; junction bases not matched to a gene: 9.

This clonotype was counted a few times. The rearrangement joins TRBV20-1 to TRBJ2-1; D might be TRBD2 (6 bases). The CDR3 is 16 residues long. Between the trimmed V and J ends, which lost 5 bases and 4 bases, there was a span of 21 bases. The germline V gene encodes CDR1 DFQATT and CDR2 SNEGSKA (reference sequence). CDR3 bases: TGCAGTGCTCCCTTGGTGGGGGGAGTTACTTACAATGAGCAGTTCTTC. The encoded protein is CSAPLVGGVTYNEQFF.